Described below is a single T cell receptor beta chain sequence and its context. The CDR3 has 18 residues. Per the germline V gene, CDR1 is SGHAT and CDR2 is FQNNGV. V gave up 2 bases and J gave up 3 bases, with 22 bases separating them. Methods used by the authors: Estimation of nucleated cell counts was performed using reference gene primer amplification. Profiling relied on immunoSEQ multiplex PCR, and the TCRdb table lists in-frame clones only, not all of them. D and trimming were read from the DNA, whereas the V and J calls and clone size are those reported in that table. The sample gives approximately 210,000 clones, around four fifths of which show up once; 8% to 10% is in the top ten. This sample is drawn from a study of blood T cell repertoires in COVID-19.

The receptor's source is a woman aged 45 to 65 with acute or convalescent COVID-19. The chain has TRBV11-2 and TRBJ1-1, with no clear D. Sample: peripheral blood. CDR3 DNA: TGTGCCAGCAGCTTATTTGTTTCATTGGGGAGGACGGACACTGAAGCTTTCTTT. The encoded protein is CASSLFVSLGRTDTEAFF.